The 25 T cell receptor beta chains reported below all come from one sample, sequenced in a study of blood T cell repertoires in COVID-19. Sequenced by immunoSEQ multiplex PCR; TCRdb stores in-frame clones only, minus some. The data hold around 260,000 clones, with more than 75% observed a single time. The source material was peripheral blood. These receptors were taken from an older woman with COVID-19, enrolled during active disease.

This clone has a handful of counts. The chain is built from TRBV15 and TRBJ2-5; no clear D. Trimming left V 5 bases short and J 7 bases short, with 8 bases between. CDR3 length equals 11 residues. Germline CDR1 reads LNHNV; CDR2 reads YYDKDF (reference sequence). The CDR3 DNA sequence: TGTGCCACCAGCGTGTCCGGGACCCAGTACTTC. Encoded protein: CATSVSGTQYF.

This sequence joins TRBV5-5 and TRBJ2-1; TRBD2 aligns across 7 bases. CDR3 length: 15 residues. V shed 1 base and J 10 bases; nucleotides not matched to a gene: 11. Germline V lookup: CDR1 SGHKS, CDR2 YYEKEE (reference sequence). CDR3 DNA: TGTGCCAGCAGCTTGACTAGCGACCGTTTAGGGGAGCAGTTCTTC. Its translation is CASSLTSDRLGEQFF.

The gene calls are TRBV7-3 and TRBJ2-1, with a tentative D call TRBD2 (6 bases). The germline gives CDR1 SGHTA, CDR2 FQGTGA. This CDR3 contains 14 residues. Trimming cost V 2 bases and J 6 bases, with 11 bases left between them. For the CDR3, the DNA is TGTGCCAGCAGCTTATCGACTAGATCCAATGAGCAGTTCTTC. As protein: CASSLSTRSNEQFF.

The genes are TRBV28 and TRBJ2-7; D is possibly TRBD2 (5 bases). CDR3 length: 15 residues. V lost 5 bases to trimming and J lost 1 base, with 15 bases between them. Germline-derived CDR1 and CDR2 are MDHEN and SYDVKM. The DNA for the CDR3 is TGTGCCAGCAGTCCCCGGGGAACAAGATCCTACGAGCAGTACTTC. Protein product: CASSPRGTRSYEQYF.

This chain uses TRBV29-1 with TRBJ2-7; D might be TRBD1 (5 bases). The germline gives CDR1 SQVTM, CDR2 ANQGSEA. The CDR3 runs 11 residues. V was pared by 4 bases and J by 5 bases, with 9 bases between. The CDR3 DNA reads as TGCAGCGTTGGATCAGGGAACGAGCAGTACTTC. Translated: CSVGSGNEQYF.

Regarding this clone: Other DNA sequences within the sample encode an identical CDR3. This rearrangement joins TRBV28 to TRBJ1-2, with D possibly being TRBD1 (6 bases). Germline loops: CDR1 MDHEN, CDR2 SYDVKM. Between the trimmed V and J ends, which lost 2 bases and 3 bases, there was a span of 7 bases. CDR3 length equals 13 residues. In nucleotides, the CDR3 is TGTGCCAGCAGTTTAAACAGGGACTATGGCTACACCTTC. As protein: CASSLNRDYGYTF.

This rearrangement joins TRBV15 to TRBJ1-1; D gene uncertain. Germline V gene lookup returns CDR1 LNHNV and CDR2 YYDKDF (reference sequence). The V end was cut by 2 bases, the J end by 3 bases, with 7 bases between. The CDR3 loop spans 13 amino acids. The CDR3 DNA follows: TGTGCCACCAGCAGAATCCGGGACACTGAAGCTTTCTTT. It codes for CATSRIRDTEAFF.

The gene calls are TRBV29-1 and TRBJ2-2; 9 bases map to TRBD2. The CDR3 consists of 18 residues. V dropped 3 bases and J dropped 4; count of bases not matched to a gene: 15. CDR1 and CDR2 from the germline V gene are SQVTM and ANQGSEA. The CDR3 protein is CSVESFAGGPSATGELFF. CDR3 DNA: TGCAGCGTTGAGTCTTTTGCGGGAGGGCCTTCGGCCACCGGGGAGCTGTTTTTT.

This sequence joins TRBV7-2 and TRBJ1-1; D is uncertain. Trimming took 1 base from V and 5 from J, leaving 14 bases between them. CDR3 length equals 15 residues. CDR1 and CDR2 (germline): SGHTA, FQGNSA. This CDR3 is CASSLDRGGWTEAFF. In DNA form, the CDR3 reads TGTGCCAGCAGCTTAGACAGAGGAGGGTGGACTGAAGCTTTCTTT.

The V and J genes are TRBV6-5 and TRBJ1-1; 9 bases align to TRBD1. In germline, CDR1 is MNHEY, CDR2 SVGAGI. The CDR3 extends over 14 amino acids. Trimming took 6 bases from V and 5 from J; bases not matched to a gene: 7. This CDR3 is CASSGQGRGTEAFF. CDR3 bases: TGTGCCAGCAGCGGACAGGGGCGAGGAACTGAAGCTTTCTTT.

This clone has a handful of counts. This rearrangement joins TRBV7-2 to TRBJ1-5; D remains ambiguous. Germline-derived CDR1 and CDR2 are SGHTA and FQGNSA. The CDR3 is made up of 15 amino acids. The V end lost 1 base, the J end lost 4 bases, and 11 bases lay between the germline ends. For the CDR3, the DNA is TGTGCCAGCAGCTTAGGCCCGGGGAGGAATCAGCCCCAGCATTTT. Protein product: CASSLGPGRNQPQHF.

The CDR3, as DNA: TGTGCCAGCAGTTACGGGGGGAGGGCCGTTGAGCAGTTCTTC. This encodes CASSYGGRAVEQFF. The chain has TRBV6-2 or TRBV6-3 and TRBJ2-1; 7 bases match TRBD2. The CDR3 is 14 residues long. With V trimmed by 2 bases and J by 9 bases, 7 bases remained unmatched. Germline V lookup: CDR1 MNHEY, CDR2 SVGEGT.

The chain links TRBV11-3 to TRBJ2-1, with 13 positions matching TRBD2. V shed 0 bases and J 8 bases; nucleotides not matched to a gene: 1. Germline V gives CDR1 SGHNT, CDR2 YENEEA. This CDR3 has 15 amino acids. The CDR3 loop reads CASSLEGLAGHEQFF. The CDR3 region has the DNA TGTGCCAGCAGCTTAGAGGGACTAGCGGGGCATGAGCAGTTCTTC.

About this clone: A read error may produce the germline difference seen at one junction end. J is TRBJ1-1 and V is TRBV3-1 (or the pseudogene TRBV3-2); 10 positions match TRBD1. Germline CDR1 reads LGHDT; CDR2 reads YNNKEL (reference sequence). CDR3 length: 16 residues. The CDR3 DNA reads TGTGCCAGCAGCCAGCAGGGACAGGGGATGAACATTGAAGCTTTCTTT. Translation: CASSQQGQGMNIEAFF.

This chain uses TRBV2 with TRBJ1-2; D is possibly TRBD1 (5 bases). Trimming took off 2 bases at V and 8 bases at J, with 15 bases between the two ends. This CDR3 spans 14 amino acids. Germline V CDR1 and CDR2: SNHLY, FYNNEI. Here the CDR3 reads CASSERGGLSGYTF. CDR3 DNA: TGTGCCAGCAGTGAAAGGGGAGGTCTTTCAGGCTACACCTTC. Together with reference TRBV2 and TRBJ1-2, the CDR3 gives the full variable domain: EPEVTQTPSHQVTQMGQEVILRCVPISNHLYFYWYRQILGQKVEFLVSFYNNEISEKSEIFDDQFSVERPDGSNFTLKIRSTKLEDSAMYFCASSERGGLSGYTFGSGTRLTVV.

This chain links TRBV5-1 with TRBJ2-5, with a weak D call TRBD1 (6 bases). The V end was cut by 4 bases, the J end by 2 bases, with 15 bases between. The germline gives CDR1 SGHRS, CDR2 YFSETQ. The CDR3 runs 15 residues. The CDR3 DNA reads as TGCGCCAGCAGCCCCAACCCCGGGACACAAGAGACCCAGTACTTC. As protein: CASSPNPGTQETQYF.

The chain uses TRBV7-2 and TRBJ2-6, with TRBD1 identical over 7 bases. V was clipped by 5 bases and J by 1 base; unmatched bases: 2. This CDR3 is built from 15 residues. In germline, CDR1 is SGHTA, CDR2 FQGNSA. The CDR3 DNA is TGTGCCAGCAGCACAGGGGCGTCTGGGGCCAACGTCCTGACTTTC. It encodes CASSTGASGANVLTF.

This clone was counted once. The chain links TRBV5-1 to TRBJ2-2; D is unclear. V was pared by 0 bases and J by 2 bases, with 5 bases between. CDR3 length: 14 residues. CDR1 SGHRS and CDR2 YFSETQ come from the germline V gene. In DNA, the CDR3 is TGCGCCAGCAGCTTGGATGGCAACACCGGGGAGCTGTTTTTT. This codes for CASSLDGNTGELFF. The whole variable domain, remainder taken from reference TRBV5-1 and TRBJ2-2, is KAGVTQTPRYLIKTRGQQVTLSCSPISGHRSVSWYQQTPGQGLQFLFEYFSETQRNKGNFPGRFSGRQFSNSRSEMNVSTLELGDSALYLCASSLDGNTGELFFGEGSRLTVL.

The chain combines TRBV4-3 with TRBJ2-4; D call uncertain. Germline V gene lookup returns CDR1 LGHNA and CDR2 YSLEER. The CDR3 has 16 amino acids. Deletions cut 2 bases from V and 0 bases from J, with 11 bases between. The CDR3 sequence: CASSQTTLLAKNIQYF. As DNA, the CDR3 is TGCGCCAGCAGCCAAACTACACTACTAGCCAAAAACATTCAGTACTTC.

This clone came up many times. The V and J genes are TRBV11-1 and TRBJ1-2; 9 bases match TRBD1. Per germline, CDR1 SGHAT and CDR2 FQDESV (reference sequence). The ends lost 5 bases at V and 4 bases at J; junction bases unmatched: 8. There are 15 residues in the CDR3. The chain's CDR3 is CASSPPGQGGYGYTF. Written as DNA, the CDR3 is TGTGCCAGCAGCCCCCCGGGACAGGGAGGCTATGGCTACACCTTC. Complete variable domain (other parts from reference TRBV11-1 and TRBJ1-2): EAEVAQSPRYKITEKSQAVAFWCDPISGHATLYWYRQILGQGPELLVQFQDESVVDDSQLPKDRFSAERLKGVDSTLKIQPAELGDSAMYLCASSPPGQGGYGYTFGSGTRLTVV.

The rearrangement joins TRBV20-1 to TRBJ1-2; perhaps TRBD1 as D (5 bases). Germline values: CDR1 DFQATT, CDR2 SNEGSKA (reference sequence). CDR3 size: 12 residues. V shed 3 bases and J shed 6 bases, with 11 bases lying between them. CDR3 sequence reads: CSASPGYHGYTF. The CDR3, as DNA: TGCAGTGCTAGTCCAGGGTATCATGGCTACACCTTC.

The rearrangement joins TRBV6-5 to TRBJ1-3; D not resolved. V shed 7 bases and J shed 0 bases, with 7 bases lying between them. The CDR3 is 13 residues long. Per the germline V gene, CDR1 is MNHEY and CDR2 is SVGAGI. The CDR3 protein is CASMRHSGNTIYF. The CDR3 DNA is TGTGCCAGCATGCGGCACTCTGGAAACACCATATATTTT.

The V gene is TRBV20-1, the J gene TRBJ1-2; D is unclear. Germline loops: CDR1 DFQATT, CDR2 SNEGSKA (reference sequence). The germline V and J ends were trimmed by 2 bases and 2 bases, with 3 bases remaining between them. CDR3 length: 11 residues. The CDR3 DNA reads TGCAGTGCTAGACAGAACTATGGCTACACCTTC. Protein product: CSARQNYGYTF.

The gene calls are TRBV6-5 and TRBJ1-6, with 8 bases that match TRBD1. V lost 5 bases and J lost 4; bases outside the gene matches: 1. CDR1 is MNHEY, CDR2 SVGAGI, per germline. The CDR3 runs to 14 residues. The chain's CDR3 is CASSRQGYNSPLHF. The CDR3 DNA reads as TGTGCCAGCAGTCGACAGGGGTATAATTCACCCCTCCACTTT.

This clone was seen only a few times. The V gene is TRBV16, the J gene TRBJ1-6; no firm D call. The CDR3 loop spans 17 amino acids. CDR1 and CDR2 from the germline V gene are KGHSY and FQNENV. V lost 6 bases, J lost 5 bases, and 20 bases lay in between. CDR3 DNA sequence: TGTGCCAGCAGTCCTCCTTTACGTGGCGGCGATAATTCACCCCTCCACTTT. This codes for CASSPPLRGGDNSPLHF.